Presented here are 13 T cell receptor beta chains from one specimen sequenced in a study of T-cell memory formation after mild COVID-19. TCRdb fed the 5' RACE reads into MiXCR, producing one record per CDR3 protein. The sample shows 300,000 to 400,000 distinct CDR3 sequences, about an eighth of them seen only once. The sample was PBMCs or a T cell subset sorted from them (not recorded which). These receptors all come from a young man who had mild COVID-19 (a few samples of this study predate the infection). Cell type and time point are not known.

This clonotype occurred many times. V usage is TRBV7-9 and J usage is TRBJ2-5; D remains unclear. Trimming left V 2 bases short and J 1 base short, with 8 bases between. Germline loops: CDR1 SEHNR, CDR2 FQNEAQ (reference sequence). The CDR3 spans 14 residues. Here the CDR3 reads CASSLHNFQETQYF. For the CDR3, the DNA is TGTGCCAGCAGCTTACATAATTTCCAAGAGACCCAGTACTTC. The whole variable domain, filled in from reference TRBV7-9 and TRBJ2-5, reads DTGVSQNPRHKITKRGQNVTFRCDPISEHNRLYWYRQTLGQGPEFLTYFQNEAQLEKSRLLSDRFSAERPKGSFSTLEIQRTEQGDSAMYLCASSLHNFQETQYFGPGTRLLVL.

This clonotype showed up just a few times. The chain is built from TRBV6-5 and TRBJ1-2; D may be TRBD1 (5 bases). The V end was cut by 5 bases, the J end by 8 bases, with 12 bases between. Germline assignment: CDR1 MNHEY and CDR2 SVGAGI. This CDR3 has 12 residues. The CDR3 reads CASSPRGRGYTF. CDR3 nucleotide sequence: TGTGCCAGCAGTCCCCGGGGCCGCGGCTACACCTTC.

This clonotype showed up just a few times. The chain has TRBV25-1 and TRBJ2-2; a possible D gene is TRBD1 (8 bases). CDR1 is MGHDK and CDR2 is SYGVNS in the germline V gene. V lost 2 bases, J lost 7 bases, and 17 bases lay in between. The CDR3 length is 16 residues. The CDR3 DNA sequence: TGTGCCAGCAGTGAAGGGGGGGCAGGGGGCAACGGGGAGCTGTTTTTT. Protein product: CASSEGGAGGNGELFF. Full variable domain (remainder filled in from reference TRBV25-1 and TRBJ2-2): EADIYQTPRYLVIGTGKKITLECSQTMGHDKMYWYQQDPGMELHLIHYSYGVNSTEKGDLSSESTVSRIRTEHFPLTLESARPSHTSQYLCASSEGGAGGNGELFFGEGSRLTVL.

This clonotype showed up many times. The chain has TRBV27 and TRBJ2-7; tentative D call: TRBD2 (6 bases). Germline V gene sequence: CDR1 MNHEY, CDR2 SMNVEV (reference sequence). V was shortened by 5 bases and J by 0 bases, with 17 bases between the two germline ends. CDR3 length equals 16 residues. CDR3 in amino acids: CASSPFRGISSYEQYF. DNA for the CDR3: TGTGCCAGCAGTCCCTTCCGGGGGATCAGCTCCTACGAGCAGTACTTC.

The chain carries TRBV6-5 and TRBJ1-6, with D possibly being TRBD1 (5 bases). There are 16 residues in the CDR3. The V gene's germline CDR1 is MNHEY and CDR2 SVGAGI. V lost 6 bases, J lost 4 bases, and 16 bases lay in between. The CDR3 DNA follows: TGTGCCAGCAGCCTGGACTGGGACGGATATAATTCACCCCTCCACTTT. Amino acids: CASSLDWDGYNSPLHF.

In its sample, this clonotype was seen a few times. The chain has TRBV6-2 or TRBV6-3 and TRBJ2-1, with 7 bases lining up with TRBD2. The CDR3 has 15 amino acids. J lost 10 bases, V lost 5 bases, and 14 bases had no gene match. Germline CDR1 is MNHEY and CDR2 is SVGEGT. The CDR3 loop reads CASSTGDSGLWEQFF. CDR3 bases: TGTGCCAGCAGTACCGGGGATAGCGGGCTCTGGGAGCAGTTCTTC.

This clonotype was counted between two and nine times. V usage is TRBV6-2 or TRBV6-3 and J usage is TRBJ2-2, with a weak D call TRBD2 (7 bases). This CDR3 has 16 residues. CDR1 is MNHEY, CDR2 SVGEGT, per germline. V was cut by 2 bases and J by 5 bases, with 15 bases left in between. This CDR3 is CASSYTRGGGTGELFF. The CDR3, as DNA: TGTGCCAGCAGTTACACCCGAGGGGGAGGGACCGGGGAGCTGTTTTTT.

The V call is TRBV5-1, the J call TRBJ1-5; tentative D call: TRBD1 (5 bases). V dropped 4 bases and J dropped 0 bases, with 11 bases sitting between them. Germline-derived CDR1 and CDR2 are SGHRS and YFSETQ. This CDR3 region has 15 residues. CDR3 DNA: TGCGCCAGCAGCGTGGGGGAAAGTAGCAATCAGCCCCAGCATTTT. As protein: CASSVGESSNQPQHF.

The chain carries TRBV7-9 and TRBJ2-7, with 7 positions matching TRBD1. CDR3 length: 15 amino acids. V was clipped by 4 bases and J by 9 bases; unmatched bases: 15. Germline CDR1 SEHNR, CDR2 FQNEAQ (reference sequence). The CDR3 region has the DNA TGTGCCAGCAGCTCGGACAGGCCATTAACGGTTAGGCAGTACGTC. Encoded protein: CASSSDRPLTVRQYV.

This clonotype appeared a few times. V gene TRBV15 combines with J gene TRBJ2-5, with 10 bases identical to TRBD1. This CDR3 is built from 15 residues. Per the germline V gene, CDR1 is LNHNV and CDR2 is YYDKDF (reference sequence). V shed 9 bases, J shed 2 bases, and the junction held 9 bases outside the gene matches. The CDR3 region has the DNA TGTGCCACTCGGGGTTCGGACAGGGGGCAAGAGACCCAGTACTTC. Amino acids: CATRGSDRGQETQYF.

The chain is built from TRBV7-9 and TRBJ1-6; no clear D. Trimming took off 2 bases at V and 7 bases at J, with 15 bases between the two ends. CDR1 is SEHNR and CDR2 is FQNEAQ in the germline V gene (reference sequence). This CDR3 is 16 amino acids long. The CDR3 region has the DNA TGTGCCAGCAGCTTATCCCCGACGCTGCACAATTCACCCCTCCACTTT. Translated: CASSLSPTLHNSPLHF. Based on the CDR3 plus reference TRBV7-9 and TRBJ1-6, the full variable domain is DTGVSQNPRHKITKRGQNVTFRCDPISEHNRLYWYRQTLGQGPEFLTYFQNEAQLEKSRLLSDRFSAERPKGSFSTLEIQRTEQGDSAMYLCASSLSPTLHNSPLHFGNGTRLTVT.

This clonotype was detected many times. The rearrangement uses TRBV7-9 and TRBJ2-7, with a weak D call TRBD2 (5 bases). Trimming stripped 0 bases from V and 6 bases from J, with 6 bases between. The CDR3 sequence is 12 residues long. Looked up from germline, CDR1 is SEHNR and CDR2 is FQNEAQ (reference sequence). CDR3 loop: CASSLAGGEQYV. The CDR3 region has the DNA TGTGCCAGCAGCTTAGCAGGAGGCGAGCAGTACGTC.

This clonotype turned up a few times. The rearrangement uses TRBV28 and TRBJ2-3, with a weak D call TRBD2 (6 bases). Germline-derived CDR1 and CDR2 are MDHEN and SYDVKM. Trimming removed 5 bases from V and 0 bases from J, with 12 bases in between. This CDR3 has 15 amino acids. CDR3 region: CASSELARSTDTQYF. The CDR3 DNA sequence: TGTGCCAGCAGTGAACTAGCCCGAAGCACAGATACGCAGTATTTT.